This T cell receptor beta chain derives from a study of T cell repertoires in cytomegalovirus infection. Study in general: CMV infection and matching HLA type were both indicated by public TCR beta signatures.

Study conclusions and caveats: Ex vivo, HLA-C-restricted CMV-specific TCR beta clonotypes prevailed over the rest of the response.

The sample holds many counts of this clonotype. Its antigen remains unidentified. The CDR3 is 19 amino acids. Germline V gene data show CDR1 as SGHTA and CDR2 as FQGNSA. Trimming took off 1 base at V and 0 bases at J, with 19 bases between the two ends. TCRdb independently ran MiXCR on the reads; one entry per CDR3 protein. Of under 250,000 distinct CDR3 sequences in the sample, more than 9% were seen once. The TCR sequence derives from a human donor in good health (CMV status not recorded). Some clones in this sample may be carry-over from other donors' samples. Material for sequencing was PBMCs. The J gene is TRBJ2-4, the V gene TRBV7-2; no definite D call. In nucleotides, the CDR3 is TGTGCCAGCAGCTTAGGTTCTAGTATTGGGGTACTAGCCAAAAACATTCAGTACTTC. It encodes CASSLGSSIGVLAKNIQYF.